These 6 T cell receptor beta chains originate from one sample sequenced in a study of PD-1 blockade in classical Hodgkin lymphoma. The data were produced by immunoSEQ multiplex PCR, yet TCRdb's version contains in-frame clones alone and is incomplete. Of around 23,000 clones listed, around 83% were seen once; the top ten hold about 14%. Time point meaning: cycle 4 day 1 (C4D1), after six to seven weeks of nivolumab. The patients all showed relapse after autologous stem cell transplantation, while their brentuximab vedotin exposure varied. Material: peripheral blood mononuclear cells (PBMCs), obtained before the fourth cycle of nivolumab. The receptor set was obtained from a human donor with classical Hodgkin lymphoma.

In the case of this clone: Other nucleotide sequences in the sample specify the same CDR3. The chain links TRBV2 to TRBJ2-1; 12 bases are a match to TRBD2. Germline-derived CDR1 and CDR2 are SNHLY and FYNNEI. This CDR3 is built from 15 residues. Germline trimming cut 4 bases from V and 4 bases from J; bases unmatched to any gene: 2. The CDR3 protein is CASSGTSGVYNEQFF. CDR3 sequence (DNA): TGTGCCAGCAGTGGGACTAGCGGGGTTTACAATGAGCAGTTCTTC.

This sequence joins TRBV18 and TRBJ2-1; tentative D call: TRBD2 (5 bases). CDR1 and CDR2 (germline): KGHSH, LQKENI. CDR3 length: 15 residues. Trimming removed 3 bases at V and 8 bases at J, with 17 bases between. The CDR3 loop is CASSPMDLRIDEQFF. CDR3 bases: TGTGCCAGCTCACCTATGGACTTAAGAATAGATGAGCAGTTCTTC.

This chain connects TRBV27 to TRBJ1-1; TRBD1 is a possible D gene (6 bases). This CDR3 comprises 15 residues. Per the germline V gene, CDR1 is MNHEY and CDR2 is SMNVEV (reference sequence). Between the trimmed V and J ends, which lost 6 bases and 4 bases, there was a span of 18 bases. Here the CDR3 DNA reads TGTGCCAGCAGCTCCAGCCCGACAGGCCGCACTGAAGCTTTCTTT. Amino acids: CASSSSPTGRTEAFF.

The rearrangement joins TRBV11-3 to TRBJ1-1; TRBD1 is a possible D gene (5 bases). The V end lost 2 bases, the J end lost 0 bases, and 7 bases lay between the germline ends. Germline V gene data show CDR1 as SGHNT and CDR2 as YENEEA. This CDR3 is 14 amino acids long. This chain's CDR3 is CASSLRGVNTEAFF. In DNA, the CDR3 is TGTGCCAGCAGCTTAAGAGGGGTGAACACTGAAGCTTTCTTT.

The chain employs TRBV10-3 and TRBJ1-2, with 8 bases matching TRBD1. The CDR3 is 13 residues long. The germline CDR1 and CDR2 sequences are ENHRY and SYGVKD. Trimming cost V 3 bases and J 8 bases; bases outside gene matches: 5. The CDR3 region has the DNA TGTGCCATCAGTGAACACAGGGGGGTGGGCTACACCTTC. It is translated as CAISEHRGVGYTF.

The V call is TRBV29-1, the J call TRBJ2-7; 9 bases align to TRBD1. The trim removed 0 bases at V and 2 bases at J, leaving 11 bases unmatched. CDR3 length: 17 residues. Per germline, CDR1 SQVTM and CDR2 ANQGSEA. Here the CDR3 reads CSVEDGGTGHPPYEQYF. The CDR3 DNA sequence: TGCAGCGTTGAAGATGGCGGGACAGGGCACCCTCCCTACGAGCAGTACTTC.